Listed below are T cell receptor beta chains from one sample, sequenced in a study of blood T cell repertoires in COVID-19. Some clones are missing from TCRdb's copy, which holds only in-frame ones; the method was immunoSEQ multiplex PCR. The sample has roughly 350,000 clones; roughly 90% are singletons. Material for sequencing was peripheral blood. These receptors all stem from a woman in her 70s with COVID-19, enrolled during active disease. Each CDR3 is given with its conserved first and last residue. A D gene is named only where the DNA matches it firmly. Clone size, where shown, is once, few, many, or a class for clones that have expanded.

CDR3nt: TGTGCCAGCAGTTACTCCATTTATGGCTACACCTTC; CDR3aa: CASSYSIYGYTF; abundance: NA; j_gene: TRBJ1-2; v_gene: TRBV6-2/TRBV6-3; d_gene: NA
CDR3nt: TGTGCCAGCAGCCCGGGGGCGGGGGGATATGGCTACACCTTC; CDR3aa: CASSPGAGGYGYTF; abundance: NA; j_gene: TRBJ1-2; v_gene: TRBV5-4; d_gene: NA
CDR3nt: TGTGCCAGCAGCAAAGGCCCCGGGACAGGGCCCATGAACACTGAAGCTTTCTTT; CDR3aa: CASSKGPGTGPMNTEAFF; abundance: NA; j_gene: TRBJ1-1; v_gene: TRBV21-1; d_gene: NA
CDR3nt: TGTGCCATCAGTGGGGGGACAGGGTCAGAGACCCAGTACTTC; CDR3aa: CAISGGTGSETQYF; abundance: NA; j_gene: TRBJ2-5; v_gene: TRBV10-3; d_gene: TRBD1
CDR3nt: TGTGCCAGCAGCGTAGCGATGCAGGGCCCCACCGGGGAGCTGTTTTTT; CDR3aa: CASSVAMQGPTGELFF; abundance: NA; j_gene: TRBJ2-2; v_gene: TRBV9; d_gene: NA
CDR3nt: TGTGCCAGCAGCCCCAGGGGGGATTCTGGAAACACCATATATTTT; CDR3aa: CASSPRGDSGNTIYF; abundance: NA; j_gene: TRBJ1-3; v_gene: TRBV3-1/TRBV3-2; d_gene: TRBD1
CDR3nt: TGTGCCACCAGTGGGCGGCTTAACACTGAAGCTTTCTTT; CDR3aa: CATSGRLNTEAFF; abundance: NA; j_gene: TRBJ1-1; v_gene: TRBV24-1; d_gene: NA
CDR3nt: TGTGCCAGCAGCGTAGGTAGGAACACTGAAGCTTTCTTT; CDR3aa: CASSVGRNTEAFF; abundance: NA; j_gene: TRBJ1-1; v_gene: TRBV9; d_gene: NA
CDR3nt: TGCAGCGTTGGAGGGACTTCCGAACTCCGCGGCTATGGCTACACCTTC; CDR3aa: CSVGGTSELRGYGYTF; abundance: few; j_gene: TRBJ1-2; v_gene: TRBV29-1; d_gene: NA
CDR3nt: TGTGCCAGCAGTGCCCAGGGTGGGCAGCCCCAGCATTTT; CDR3aa: CASSAQGGQPQHF; abundance: NA; j_gene: TRBJ1-5; v_gene: TRBV2; d_gene: NA
CDR3nt: TGCCTAAGTGACGGAGGGGCGTCCGGGCGAGGCTACACCTTC; CDR3aa: CLSDGGASGRGYTF; abundance: few; j_gene: TRBJ1-2; v_gene: TRBV2; d_gene: NA
CDR3nt: TGTGCCAGCAGTCCGGGGGTCTTAGGGCACACCATATATTTT; CDR3aa: CASSPGVLGHTIYF; abundance: NA; j_gene: TRBJ1-3; v_gene: TRBV27; d_gene: NA
CDR3nt: TGTGCCAGCAGCTGGGGACAGGGTTCCCTCGGAAACACCATATATTTT; CDR3aa: CASSWGQGSLGNTIYF; abundance: NA; j_gene: TRBJ1-3; v_gene: TRBV5-4; d_gene: TRBD1
CDR3nt: TGTGCCAGCAGCGAACCCGATCAGATTCCCCAGCATTTT; CDR3aa: CASSEPDQIPQHF; abundance: NA; j_gene: TRBJ1-5; v_gene: TRBV21-1; d_gene: NA
CDR3nt: TGTGCCAGCAGCTTGGACAGGGTGAACACCGGGGAGCTGTTTTTT; CDR3aa: CASSLDRVNTGELFF; abundance: NA; j_gene: TRBJ2-2; v_gene: TRBV7-3; d_gene: TRBD1
CDR3nt: TGTGCCAGTAGAGGGGCCAGGGGTAATCAGCCCCAGCATTTT; CDR3aa: CASRGARGNQPQHF; abundance: NA; j_gene: TRBJ1-5; v_gene: TRBV19; d_gene: NA
CDR3nt: TGTGCCAGCAGCGTAGTAAATCAGCCCCAGCATTTT; CDR3aa: CASSVVNQPQHF; abundance: NA; j_gene: TRBJ1-5; v_gene: TRBV5-6; d_gene: NA
CDR3nt: TGTGCCAGCAGCGTAAACGGGTTCTATGAAAAACTGTTTTTT; CDR3aa: CASSVNGFYEKLFF; abundance: NA; j_gene: TRBJ1-4; v_gene: TRBV7-2; d_gene: NA
CDR3nt: TGTGCCTGGAGTAGAGCCCCAGGATTCTCTGGAAACACCATATATTTT; CDR3aa: CAWSRAPGFSGNTIYF; abundance: NA; j_gene: TRBJ1-3; v_gene: TRBV30; d_gene: NA
CDR3nt: TGTGCCAGCAGCCCCCGCGGGTCTGGAAACACCATATATTTT; CDR3aa: CASSPRGSGNTIYF; abundance: NA; j_gene: TRBJ1-3; v_gene: TRBV3-1/TRBV3-2; d_gene: NA
CDR3nt: TGTGCCAGCAGGGGCGTGGGACAGTATTCACCCCTCCACTTT; CDR3aa: CASRGVGQYSPLHF; abundance: NA; j_gene: TRBJ1-6; v_gene: TRBV7-2; d_gene: TRBD1
CDR3nt: TGTGCCAGTAGTATAGTCCGGACAGGACCCTACGAGCAGTACTTC; CDR3aa: CASSIVRTGPYEQYF; abundance: NA; j_gene: TRBJ2-7; v_gene: TRBV19; d_gene: TRBD1
CDR3nt: TGTGCCATCGGGACAGGGGCAAACTATGGCTACACCTTC; CDR3aa: CAIGTGANYGYTF; abundance: NA; j_gene: TRBJ1-2; v_gene: TRBV10-3; d_gene: TRBD1
CDR3nt: TGTGCCAGCAGCCCGACAGGGACCCCTGAAGCTTTCTTT; CDR3aa: CASSPTGTPEAFF; abundance: NA; j_gene: TRBJ1-1; v_gene: TRBV2; d_gene: TRBD1
CDR3nt: TGTGCCAGCAGCCACGGGGGGTATACTGAAGCTTTCTTT; CDR3aa: CASSHGGYTEAFF; abundance: NA; j_gene: TRBJ1-1; v_gene: TRBV3-1/TRBV3-2; d_gene: NA
CDR3nt: TGTGCCAGTAGGAAAGAAGCAATGAGCACTGAAGCTTTCTTT; CDR3aa: CASRKEAMSTEAFF; abundance: NA; j_gene: TRBJ1-1; v_gene: TRBV19; d_gene: NA
CDR3nt: TGTGCCAGCCGTTACAGGGGCAATCAGCCCCAGCATTTT; CDR3aa: CASRYRGNQPQHF; abundance: NA; j_gene: TRBJ1-5; v_gene: TRBV2; d_gene: NA
CDR3nt: TGTGCCAGCAGCCAAGGACAGGGTATGGGTGAGCAGTTCTTC; CDR3aa: CASSQGQGMGEQFF; abundance: NA; j_gene: TRBJ2-1; v_gene: TRBV3-1/TRBV3-2; d_gene: TRBD1
CDR3nt: TGTGCCAGCACCTTCGACAGGGGGGTCGGGCAGCCCCAGCATTTT; CDR3aa: CASTFDRGVGQPQHF; abundance: NA; j_gene: TRBJ1-5; v_gene: TRBV6-5; d_gene: TRBD1